Below are 12 T cell receptor beta chains sequenced from a single sample in a study of control samples from healthy donors and cancer patients. TCRdb keeps only in-frame clones here, not all; method: immunoSEQ multiplex PCR. The sample records 130,000 to 150,000 clones, more than 90% being singletons. Sequenced material: blood. These receptors were taken from a man aged 25-40 years in good health.

This chain connects TRBV24-1 to TRBJ1-3; TRBD1 might be the D (6 bases). Trimming took off 0 bases at V and 0 bases at J, with 11 bases between the two ends. CDR1 is KGHDR and CDR2 is SFDVKD in the germline V gene. The CDR3 has 17 amino acids. CDR3 sequence reads: CATSDLGQKTSGNTIYF. CDR3 DNA: TGTGCCACCAGTGATTTGGGACAGAAAACCTCTGGAAACACCATATATTTT.

This rearrangement joins TRBV7-8 to TRBJ1-4, with D tentatively TRBD1 (6 bases). Germline CDR1 SGHVS, CDR2 FQNEAQ. The CDR3 consists of 15 residues. V lost 4 bases to trimming and J lost 4 bases, with 13 bases between them. This CDR3 is CASSSSTGHNEKLFF. The CDR3 region has the DNA TGTGCCAGCAGCTCGTCGACAGGTCATAATGAAAAACTGTTTTTT.

The chain has TRBV5-1 and TRBJ1-1, with D hard to call. The V end was cut by 0 bases, the J end by 1 base, with 10 bases between. Germline CDR1 and CDR2: SGHRS and YFSETQ. The CDR3 sequence is 15 residues long. CDR3: CASSLGQGENTEAFF. In nucleotides, the CDR3 is TGCGCCAGCAGCTTGGGCCAAGGAGAGAACACTGAAGCTTTCTTT. Supplemented by reference TRBV5-1 and TRBJ1-1, the full variable domain reads KAGVTQTPRYLIKTRGQQVTLSCSPISGHRSVSWYQQTPGQGLQFLFEYFSETQRNKGNFPGRFSGRQFSNSRSEMNVSTLELGDSALYLCASSLGQGENTEAFFGQGTRLTVV.

The chain is built from TRBV5-6 and TRBJ2-1; tentative D call: TRBD1 (6 bases). V was shortened by 2 bases and J by 10 bases, with 13 bases between the two germline ends. The germline gives CDR1 SGHDT, CDR2 YYEEEE. The CDR3 runs 13 residues. The CDR3 DNA is TGTGCCAGCAGCTTCTTACAGGGTTTCGAGCAGTTCTTC. Its translation: CASSFLQGFEQFF.

The chain has TRBV20-1 and TRBJ2-1; D gene uncertain. Germline CDR1 reads DFQATT; CDR2 reads SNEGSKA (reference sequence). Trimming took off 3 bases at V and 0 bases at J, with 12 bases between the two ends. This CDR3 has 15 residues. CDR3 protein: CSASSRRSSYNEQFF. The CDR3 bases are TGCAGTGCTAGTAGCCGTCGGAGCTCCTACAATGAGCAGTTCTTC.

The V call is TRBV5-1, the J call TRBJ2-7; a possible D gene is TRBD1 (6 bases). This CDR3 has 13 residues. Trimming took off 2 bases at V and 3 bases at J, with 9 bases between the two ends. The germline gives CDR1 SGHRS, CDR2 YFSETQ. CDR3 DNA sequence: TGCGCCAGCAGCTTAACAGGGAACTACGAGCAGTACTTC. This translates into CASSLTGNYEQYF.

This chain uses TRBV7-9 with TRBJ2-7; 10 nucleotides line up with TRBD2. The CDR3 loop spans 15 amino acids. Trimming at V came to 3 bases and at J to 3 bases, leaving 5 bases not matched to a gene. Germline CDR1 and CDR2: SEHNR and FQNEAQ (reference sequence). CDR3 nucleotide sequence: TGTGCCAGCAGCTTCGGACTAGCGGTTATCTACGAGCAGTACTTC. Translated: CASSFGLAVIYEQYF.

This sequence joins TRBV18 and TRBJ2-1; 9 bases are shared with TRBD1. The CDR3 extends over 14 amino acids. Germline assignment: CDR1 KGHSH and CDR2 LQKENI. Germline trimming cut 6 bases from V and 6 bases from J; bases unmatched to any gene: 6. The CDR3 is CASSAGTGINEQFF. DNA of the CDR3: TGTGCCAGCTCGGCCGGGACAGGGATCAATGAGCAGTTCTTC.

This chain links TRBV7-9 with TRBJ1-4; tentatively, D is TRBD1 (5 bases). The CDR3 sequence is 12 residues long. V was pared by 1 base and J by 8 bases, with 5 bases between. Looked up from germline, CDR1 is SEHNR and CDR2 is FQNEAQ (reference sequence). CDR3 in amino acids: CASSLGGEKLFF. CDR3 sequence (DNA): TGTGCCAGCAGCTTAGGGGGCGAAAAACTGTTTTTT.

J is TRBJ1-3 and V is TRBV25-1; D remains unclear. Germline CDR1 MGHDK, CDR2 SYGVNS. Trimming stripped 3 bases from V and 7 bases from J, with 10 bases between. This CDR3 region has 13 residues. The CDR3 region is CASSDLGKNTIYF. The DNA of the CDR3 is TGTGCCAGCAGTGACCTTGGGAAGAACACCATATATTTT.

The chain carries TRBV28 and TRBJ1-6; possibly TRBD1 for D (5 bases). The ends were cut back, 4 bases at V and 6 bases at J, with 7 bases in the middle. CDR1 and CDR2 from the germline V gene are MDHEN and SYDVKM. This CDR3 comprises 13 residues. For the CDR3, the DNA is TGTGCCAGCAGTTCGAGGGGTAATTCACCCCTCCACTTT. Translated, it gives CASSSRGNSPLHF.

The V and J genes are TRBV5-4 and TRBJ1-2, with D hard to call. CDR1 is SGHNT and CDR2 is YYREEE in the germline V gene (reference sequence). The length of the CDR3 is 12 residues. The germline V and J ends were trimmed by 0 bases and 8 bases, with 8 bases remaining between them. CDR3 DNA: TGTGCCAGCAGCTTGGGGACGGTAGGCTACACCTTC. Its protein is CASSLGTVGYTF.